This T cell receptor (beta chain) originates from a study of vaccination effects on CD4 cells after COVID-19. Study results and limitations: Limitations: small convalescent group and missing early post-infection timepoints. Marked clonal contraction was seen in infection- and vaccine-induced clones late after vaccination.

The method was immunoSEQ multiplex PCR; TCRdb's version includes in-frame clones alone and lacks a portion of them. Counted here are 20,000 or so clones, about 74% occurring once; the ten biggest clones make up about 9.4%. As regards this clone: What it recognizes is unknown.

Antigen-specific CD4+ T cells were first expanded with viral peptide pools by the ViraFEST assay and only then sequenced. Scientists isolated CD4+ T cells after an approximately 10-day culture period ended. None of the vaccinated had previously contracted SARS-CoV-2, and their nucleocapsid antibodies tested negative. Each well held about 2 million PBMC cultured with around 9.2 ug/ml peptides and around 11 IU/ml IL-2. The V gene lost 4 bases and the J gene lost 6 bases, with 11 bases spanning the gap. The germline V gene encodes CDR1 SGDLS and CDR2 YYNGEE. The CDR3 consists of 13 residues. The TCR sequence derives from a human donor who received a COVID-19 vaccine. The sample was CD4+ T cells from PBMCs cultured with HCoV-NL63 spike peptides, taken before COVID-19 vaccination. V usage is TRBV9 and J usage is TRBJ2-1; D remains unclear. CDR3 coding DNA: TGTGCCAGCAGCTCCAATCCCTCCAATGAGCAGTTCTTC. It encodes CASSSNPSNEQFF.